A selection of T cell receptor beta chains follows, all from one sample in a study of blood T cell repertoires in COVID-19. Produced via immunoSEQ multiplex PCR; TCRdb's table is partial and in-frame only. This table holds approximately 230,000 clones, around nine tenths found once. Input material: peripheral blood. These receptors came from a middle-aged woman who had recovered from COVID-19. Each CDR3 is given with its conserved first and last residue. D genes are given only for firm matches. The listing skips clone size in some rows; elsewhere it reads once, few, many or a size class.

CDR3 DNA,CDR3 protein,V gene,J gene,D gene,clone size
TGTGCCAGCAGCGTAGAAAGAGATGTTGGCTACACCTTC,CASSVERDVGYTF,TRBV9,TRBJ1-2,.,.
TGCGTCAGGCAAGTAGCGGGGGCCTTTACCGGGGAGCTGTTTTTT,CVRQVAGAFTGELFF,TRBV5-1,TRBJ2-2,TRBD2,few
TGTGCCAGCAGGCCTGGAGGGGACGGCTACTATGGCTACACCTTC,CASRPGGDGYYGYTF,TRBV21-1,TRBJ1-2,.,.
TGTGCCAGCAGTCCGAGCCGGGAGACCCAGTACTTC,CASSPSRETQYF,TRBV27,TRBJ2-5,.,.
TGTGCCAGTAGTAAAATCCGGGACACCTCCTACAATGAGCAGTTCTTC,CASSKIRDTSYNEQFF,TRBV19,TRBJ2-1,.,.
TGTGCCAGCTGCCCGACAGCTCGGACAGATACGCAGTATTTT,CASCPTARTDTQYF,TRBV11-3,TRBJ2-3,.,.
TGTGCCAGCAGCTCTAGCCCTTACGAGCAGTACTTC,CASSSSPYEQYF,TRBV5-5,TRBJ2-7,.,.
TGTGCCAGCAGCTCGGGGGACAGCCCTAACTATGGCTACACCTTC,CASSSGDSPNYGYTF,TRBV5-4,TRBJ1-2,TRBD1,.
TGTGCCAGCAGCGGACAGTTCCTCTATGGCTACACCTTC,CASSGQFLYGYTF,TRBV7-9,TRBJ1-2,.,.
TGTGCCAGCAGGGTAGGGGGACCGCAAGAGACCCAGTACTTC,CASRVGGPQETQYF,TRBV3-1/TRBV3-2,TRBJ2-5,.,.
TGTGCCAGCAGCTTAGTCGGACAGGTGGGGGGCTACACCTTC,CASSLVGQVGGYTF,TRBV7-2,TRBJ1-2,TRBD1,.
TGTGCCAGCAGCCAATCTAGCGGACAGAGCTGGGAGACCCAGTACTTC,CASSQSSGQSWETQYF,TRBV4-2,TRBJ2-5,.,.
TGTGCCAGCAGCCAATTCTCTGGGGCCAACGTCCTGACTTTC,CASSQFSGANVLTF,TRBV6-5,TRBJ2-6,.,.
TGTGCCAGCAGCCAAGAACTAGCGGGATTCTCCTACAATGAGCAGTTCTTC,CASSQELAGFSYNEQFF,TRBV3-1/TRBV3-2,TRBJ2-1,TRBD2,.
TGTGCCAGCAGCTTAGGGCGGCCCGATACGCAGTATTTT,CASSLGRPDTQYF,TRBV7-2,TRBJ2-3,.,.
TGTGCCAGCAGGGGGAGAGTCTCCTATAATTCACCCCTCCACTTT,CASRGRVSYNSPLHF,TRBV6-4,TRBJ1-6,.,.
TGTGCCAGCAGCTCCCCGGGGGGAGATACGCAGTATTTT,CASSSPGGDTQYF,TRBV21-1,TRBJ2-3,.,.
TGTGCCAGCAGCTCGAAACAGGGGGCGCGTAACTATGGCTACACCTTC,CASSSKQGARNYGYTF,TRBV5-4,TRBJ1-2,TRBD1,.
TGTGCCAGCAGTGAAGCGGGCAGGGGATCGGTGAACATTCAGTACTTC,CASSEAGRGSVNIQYF,TRBV6-1,TRBJ2-4,.,.
TGTGCCAGCAGTTTACAGGGTACGGAGACCCAGTACTTC,CASSLQGTETQYF,TRBV2,TRBJ2-5,.,.
TGTGCCAGCAGTGAATCTCCGGGCGGACACCTCTACACCTTC,CASSESPGGHLYTF,TRBV2,TRBJ1-2,.,.
TGTGCCAGCACTCGGGTGGACACCATATATTTT,CASTRVDTIYF,TRBV6-4,TRBJ1-3,.,.
TGTGCCAGCAGTTCGACCTCGACAGGGGCGAATTCACCCCTCCACTTT,CASSSTSTGANSPLHF,TRBV6-5,TRBJ1-6,TRBD1,few
TGTGCCATCAGTGCCCGGACAGGGGAGCGTGATGAGCAGTTCTTC,CAISARTGERDEQFF,TRBV10-3,TRBJ2-1,TRBD1,.
TGTGCCAGCAGCTCCCAGGGACATGCCCCCTACTATGGCTACACCTTC,CASSSQGHAPYYGYTF,TRBV7-9,TRBJ1-2,.,.
TGTGCCAGCAGCCAAGATACGACGGGAATCTACGAGCAGTACTTC,CASSQDTTGIYEQYF,TRBV3-1/TRBV3-2,TRBJ2-7,.,.
TGTGCCACCACCTCAGATGGAAGGGCTAGCGCTGATACGCAGTATTTT,CATTSDGRASADTQYF,TRBV15,TRBJ2-3,.,.
TGTGCCAGCAGCCCCACGGGAACCGGAAACACCATATATTTT,CASSPTGTGNTIYF,TRBV9,TRBJ1-3,.,.
TGCGCCAGCAGCCGGGTAGCGGGAGCAGTCACCGGGGAGCTGTTTTTT,CASSRVAGAVTGELFF,TRBV5-1,TRBJ2-2,TRBD2,.
TGCACCAGCAGCCAAGAGCGGGGGCCGGCCAATGAGCAGTTCTTC,CTSSQERGPANEQFF,TRBV1,TRBJ2-1,.,.
TGCAGCGTCTTACCGGGACTAGCGGGGAGCTACAATGAGCAGTTCTTC,CSVLPGLAGSYNEQFF,TRBV29-1,TRBJ2-1,TRBD2,.
TGCGCCAGCAGCTCCGGGACTAGCGGGGGGATCGAGCAGTTCTTC,CASSSGTSGGIEQFF,TRBV5-1,TRBJ2-1,TRBD2,.
TGTGCCATCAGCGCGGACAGGTCTAACTATGGCTACACCTTC,CAISADRSNYGYTF,TRBV10-3,TRBJ1-2,TRBD1,.
TGTGCCAGCAGTGAAAAAGGGGTTGGAGGGGCCTTCTACGAGCAGTACTTC,CASSEKGVGGAFYEQYF,TRBV25-1,TRBJ2-7,.,.
TGTGCCAGCAGTCTAGTCCACCCTTTAACAACTAATGAAAAACTGTTTTTT,CASSLVHPLTTNEKLFF,TRBV27,TRBJ1-4,.,.
TGTGCCAGCAGCGTAGAAGTTAGGGCAGGGGTTTATGGCTACACCTTC,CASSVEVRAGVYGYTF,TRBV9,TRBJ1-2,.,few
TGTGCCAGTAGATTATCCGGGATCACGGGCGGGACCCAGTACTTC,CASRLSGITGGTQYF,TRBV19,TRBJ2-5,.,.
TGTGCCAGCAGCCACGGACTAGAGAGATTCAATGAGCAGTTCTTC,CASSHGLERFNEQFF,TRBV3-1/TRBV3-2,TRBJ2-1,TRBD2,.
TGTGCCTGGACAGGGAGGGTTGATTCACCCCTCCACTTT,CAWTGRVDSPLHF,TRBV30,TRBJ1-6,.,.
TGTGCCAGCAGTTTCAGTGCCCGGGATAGCAATCAGCCCCAGCATTTT,CASSFSARDSNQPQHF,TRBV6-6,TRBJ1-5,.,.
TGCGCCAGCAGCTTCAGGGGGACAGCGAACACCGGGGAGCTGTTTTTT,CASSFRGTANTGELFF,TRBV5-1,TRBJ2-2,TRBD1,.
TGTGCCAGTAGAGCTAGCGGGTCTAGCACAGATACGCAGTATTTT,CASRASGSSTDTQYF,TRBV19,TRBJ2-3,TRBD2,few
TGTGCCACCGACCTCATGCGGGAGGGCCACGAGCAGTACTTC,CATDLMREGHEQYF,TRBV24-1,TRBJ2-7,TRBD2,.